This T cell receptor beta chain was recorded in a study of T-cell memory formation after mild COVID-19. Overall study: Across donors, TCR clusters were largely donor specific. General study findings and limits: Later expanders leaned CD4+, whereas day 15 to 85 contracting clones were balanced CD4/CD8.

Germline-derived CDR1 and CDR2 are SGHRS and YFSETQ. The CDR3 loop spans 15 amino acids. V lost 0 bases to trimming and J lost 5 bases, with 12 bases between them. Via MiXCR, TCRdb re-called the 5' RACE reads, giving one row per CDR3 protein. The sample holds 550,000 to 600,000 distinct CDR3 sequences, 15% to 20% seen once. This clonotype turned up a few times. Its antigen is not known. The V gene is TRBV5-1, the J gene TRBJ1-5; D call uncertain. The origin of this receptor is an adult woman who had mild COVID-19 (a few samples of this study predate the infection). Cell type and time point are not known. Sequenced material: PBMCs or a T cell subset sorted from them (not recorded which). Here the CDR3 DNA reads TGCGCCAGCAGCTTGGGTCCGGTGGGAGATCAGCCCCAGCATTTT. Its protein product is CASSLGPVGDQPQHF.